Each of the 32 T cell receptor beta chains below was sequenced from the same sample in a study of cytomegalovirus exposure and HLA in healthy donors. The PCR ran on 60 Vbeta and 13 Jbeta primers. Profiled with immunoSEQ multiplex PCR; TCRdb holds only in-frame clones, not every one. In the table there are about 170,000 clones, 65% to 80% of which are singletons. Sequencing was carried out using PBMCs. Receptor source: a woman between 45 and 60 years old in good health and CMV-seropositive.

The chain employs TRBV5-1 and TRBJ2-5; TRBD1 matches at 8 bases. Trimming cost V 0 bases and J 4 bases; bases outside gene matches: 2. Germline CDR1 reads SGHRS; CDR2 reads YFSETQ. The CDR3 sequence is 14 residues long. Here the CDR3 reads CASSLETGGETQYF. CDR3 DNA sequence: TGCGCCAGCAGCTTGGAAACAGGGGGAGAGACCCAGTACTTC.

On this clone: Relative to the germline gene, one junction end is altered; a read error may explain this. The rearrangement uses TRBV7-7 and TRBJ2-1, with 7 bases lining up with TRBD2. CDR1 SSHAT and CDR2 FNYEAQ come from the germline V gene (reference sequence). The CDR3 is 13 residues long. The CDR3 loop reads CASSATSTGEQFF. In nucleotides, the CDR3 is TGTGCTAGCAGCGCGACTAGCACGGGGGAGCAGTTCTTC.

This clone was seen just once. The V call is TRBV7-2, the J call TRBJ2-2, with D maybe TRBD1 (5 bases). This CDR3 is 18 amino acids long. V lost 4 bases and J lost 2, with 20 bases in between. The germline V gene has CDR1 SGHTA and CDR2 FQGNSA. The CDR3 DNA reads TGTGCCAGCAGCTCAGGGTATCCGGGCACCTTCAACACCGGGGAGCTGTTTTTT. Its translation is CASSSGYPGTFNTGELFF. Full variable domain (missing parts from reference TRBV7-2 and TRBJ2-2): GAGVSQSPSNKVTEKGKDVELRCDPISGHTALYWYRQSLGQGLEFLIYFQGNSAPDKSGLPSDRFSAERTGGSVSTLTIQRTQQEDSAVYLCASSSGYPGTFNTGELFFGEGSRLTVL.

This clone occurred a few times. This CDR3 is CAISESGGQETQYF. CDR3 nucleotide sequence: TGTGCCATCAGTGAATCGGGGGGGCAAGAGACCCAGTACTTC. V usage is TRBV10-3 and J usage is TRBJ2-5; 8 bases line up with TRBD2. This CDR3 is 14 amino acids long. Germline V CDR1 and CDR2: ENHRY, SYGVKD. The trim removed 3 bases at V and 2 bases at J, leaving 2 bases unmatched.

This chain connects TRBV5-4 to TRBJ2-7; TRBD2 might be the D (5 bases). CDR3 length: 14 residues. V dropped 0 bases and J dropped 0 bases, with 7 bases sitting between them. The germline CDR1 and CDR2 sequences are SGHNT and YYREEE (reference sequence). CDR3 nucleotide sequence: TGTGCCAGCAGCTTGGAAGAGGGCTCCTACGAGCAGTACTTC. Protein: CASSLEEGSYEQYF.

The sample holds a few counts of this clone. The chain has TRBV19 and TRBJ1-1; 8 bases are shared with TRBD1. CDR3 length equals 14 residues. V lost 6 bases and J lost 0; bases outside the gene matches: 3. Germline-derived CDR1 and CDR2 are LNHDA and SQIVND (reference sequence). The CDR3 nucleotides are TGTGCCAGTAGAGGCAGGGGGCTGAACACTGAAGCTTTCTTT. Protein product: CASRGRGLNTEAFF.

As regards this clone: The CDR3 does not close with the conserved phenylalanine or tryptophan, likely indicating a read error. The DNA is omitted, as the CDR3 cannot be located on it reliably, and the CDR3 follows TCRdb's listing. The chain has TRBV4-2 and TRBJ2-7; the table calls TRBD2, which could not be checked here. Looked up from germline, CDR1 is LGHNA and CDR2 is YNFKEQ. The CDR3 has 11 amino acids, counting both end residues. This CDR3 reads CASSQGPKHGR.

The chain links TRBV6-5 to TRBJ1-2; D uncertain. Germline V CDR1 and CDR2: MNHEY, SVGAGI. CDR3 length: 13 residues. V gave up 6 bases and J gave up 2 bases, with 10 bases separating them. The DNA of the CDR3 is TGTGCCAGCAGCGGAGCCGCCAACTATGGCTACACCTTC. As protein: CASSGAANYGYTF.

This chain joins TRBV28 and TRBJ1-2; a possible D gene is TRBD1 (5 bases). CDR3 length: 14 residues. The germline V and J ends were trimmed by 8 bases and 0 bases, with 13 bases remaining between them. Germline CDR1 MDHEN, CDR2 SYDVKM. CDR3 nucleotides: TGTGCCAGCTTAGCAGGGCTCCCTAACTATGGCTACACCTTC. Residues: CASLAGLPNYGYTF.

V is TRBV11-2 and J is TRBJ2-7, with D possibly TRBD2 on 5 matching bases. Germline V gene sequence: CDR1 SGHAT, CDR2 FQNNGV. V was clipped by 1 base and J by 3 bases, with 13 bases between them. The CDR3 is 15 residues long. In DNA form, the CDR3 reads TGTGCCAGCAGCTTAGCAGCGGAAGGTGGCTACGAGCAGTACTTC. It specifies CASSLAAEGGYEQYF.

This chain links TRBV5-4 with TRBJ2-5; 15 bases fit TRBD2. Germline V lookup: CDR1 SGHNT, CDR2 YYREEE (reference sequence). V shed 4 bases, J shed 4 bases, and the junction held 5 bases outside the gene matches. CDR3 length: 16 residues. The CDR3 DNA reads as TGTGCCAGCAGCCCGGGACTAGCGGGGGGTGGAGAGACCCAGTACTTC. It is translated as CASSPGLAGGGETQYF.

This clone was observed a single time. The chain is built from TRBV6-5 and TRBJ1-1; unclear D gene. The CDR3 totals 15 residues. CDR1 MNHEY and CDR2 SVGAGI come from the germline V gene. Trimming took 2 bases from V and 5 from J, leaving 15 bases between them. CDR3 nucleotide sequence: TGTGCCAGCAGTTACCGGCTGCCGGGGAATACTGAAGCTTTCTTT. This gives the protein CASSYRLPGNTEAFF.

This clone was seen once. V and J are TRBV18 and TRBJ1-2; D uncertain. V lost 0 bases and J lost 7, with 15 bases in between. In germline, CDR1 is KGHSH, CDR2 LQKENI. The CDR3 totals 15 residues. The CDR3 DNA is TGTGCCAGCTCACCACCAACACGGTTGAGAGGTGGCTACACCTTC. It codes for CASSPPTRLRGGYTF.

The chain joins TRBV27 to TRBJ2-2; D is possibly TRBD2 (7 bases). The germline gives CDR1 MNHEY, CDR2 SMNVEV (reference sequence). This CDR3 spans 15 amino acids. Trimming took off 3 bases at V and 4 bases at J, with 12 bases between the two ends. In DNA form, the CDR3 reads TGTGCCAGCAGTTTCGGGGGGCGCGGCACCGGGGAGCTGTTTTTT. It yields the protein CASSFGGRGTGELFF.

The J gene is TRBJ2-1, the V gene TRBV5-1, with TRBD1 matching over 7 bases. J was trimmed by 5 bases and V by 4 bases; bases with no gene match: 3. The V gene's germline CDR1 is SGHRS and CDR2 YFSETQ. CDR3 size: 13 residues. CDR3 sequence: CASSTGTDNEQFF. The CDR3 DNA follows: TGCGCCAGCAGCACCGGGACAGACAATGAGCAGTTCTTC.

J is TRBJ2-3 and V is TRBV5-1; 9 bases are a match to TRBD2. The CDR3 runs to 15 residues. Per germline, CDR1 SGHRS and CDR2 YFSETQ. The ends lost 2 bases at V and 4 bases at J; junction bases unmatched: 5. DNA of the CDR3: TGCGCCAGCAGCTTAAGGACTAGCGTTCCAGATACGCAGTATTTT. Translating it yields CASSLRTSVPDTQYF.

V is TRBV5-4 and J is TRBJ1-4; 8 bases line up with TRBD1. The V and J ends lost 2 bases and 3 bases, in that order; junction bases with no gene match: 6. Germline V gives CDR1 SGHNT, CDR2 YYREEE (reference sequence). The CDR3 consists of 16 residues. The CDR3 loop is CASSFQNRGANEKLFF. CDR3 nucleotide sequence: TGTGCCAGCAGCTTCCAAAACAGGGGGGCTAATGAAAAACTGTTTTTT.

The CDR3 DNA sequence: TGCGCCAGCAGCTTCCTAGCGGGAGGCCTCTTAAATACGCAGTATTTT. Translated, it gives CASSFLAGGLLNTQYF. The rearrangement uses TRBV5-1 and TRBJ2-3, with TRBD2 matching 11 bases. The CDR3 totals 16 residues. V was pared by 2 bases and J by 7 bases, with 9 bases of the junction left unmatched. The germline V gene encodes CDR1 SGHRS and CDR2 YFSETQ. The full variable domain, its missing parts supplied by reference TRBV5-1 and TRBJ2-3, is KAGVTQTPRYLIKTRGQQVTLSCSPISGHRSVSWYQQTPGQGLQFLFEYFSETQRNKGNFPGRFSGRQFSNSRSEMNVSTLELGDSALYLCASSFLAGGLLNTQYFGPGTRLTVL.

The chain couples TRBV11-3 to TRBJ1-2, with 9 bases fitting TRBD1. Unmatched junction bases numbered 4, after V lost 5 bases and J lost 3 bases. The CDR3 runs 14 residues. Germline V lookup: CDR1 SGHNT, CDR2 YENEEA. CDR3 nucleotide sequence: TGTGCCAGCAGCGCGCGGACAGGGGACTATGGCTACACCTTC. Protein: CASSARTGDYGYTF.

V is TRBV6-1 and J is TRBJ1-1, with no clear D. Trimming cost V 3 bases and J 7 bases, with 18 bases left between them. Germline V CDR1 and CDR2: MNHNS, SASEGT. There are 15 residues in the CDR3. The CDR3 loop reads CASSDRGLRLVEAFF. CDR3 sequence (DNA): TGTGCCAGCAGTGATAGAGGGTTGAGGCTGGTTGAAGCTTTCTTT.

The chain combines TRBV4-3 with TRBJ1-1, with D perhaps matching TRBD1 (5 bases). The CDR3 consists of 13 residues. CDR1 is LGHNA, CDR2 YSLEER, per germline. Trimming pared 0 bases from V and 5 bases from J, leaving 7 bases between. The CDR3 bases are TGCGCCAGCAGCCAAGAAGGGGATACTGAAGCTTTCTTT. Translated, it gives CASSQEGDTEAFF.

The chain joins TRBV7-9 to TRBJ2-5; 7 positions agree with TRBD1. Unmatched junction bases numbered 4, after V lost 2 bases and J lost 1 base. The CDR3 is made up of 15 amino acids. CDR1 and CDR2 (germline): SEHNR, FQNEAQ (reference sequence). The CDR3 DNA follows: TGTGCCAGCAGCTTAAAGGGACAGACCCAAGAGACCCAGTACTTC. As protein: CASSLKGQTQETQYF.

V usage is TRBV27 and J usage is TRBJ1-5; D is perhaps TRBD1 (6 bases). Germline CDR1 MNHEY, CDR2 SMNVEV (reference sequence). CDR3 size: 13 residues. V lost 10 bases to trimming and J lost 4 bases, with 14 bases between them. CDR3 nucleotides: TGTGCCACAGGGGTCGATAAGAATCAGCCCCAGCATTTT. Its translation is CATGVDKNQPQHF.

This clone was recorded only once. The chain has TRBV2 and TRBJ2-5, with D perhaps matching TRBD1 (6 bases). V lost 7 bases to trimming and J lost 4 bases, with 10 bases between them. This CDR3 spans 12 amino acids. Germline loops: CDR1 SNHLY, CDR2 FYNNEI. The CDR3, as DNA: TGTGCCAGCACCGCACAGGGAGAGACCCAGTACTTC. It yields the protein CASTAQGETQYF.

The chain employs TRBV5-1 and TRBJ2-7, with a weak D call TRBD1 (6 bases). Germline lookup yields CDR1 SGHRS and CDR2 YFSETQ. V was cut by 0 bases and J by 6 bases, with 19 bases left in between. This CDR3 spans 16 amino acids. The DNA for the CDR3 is TGCGCCAGCAGCTTGGAGGTGGGGGCCCGTCCCCGCGAGCAGTACTTC. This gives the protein CASSLEVGARPREQYF. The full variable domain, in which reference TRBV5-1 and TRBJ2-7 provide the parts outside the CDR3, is KAGVTQTPRYLIKTRGQQVTLSCSPISGHRSVSWYQQTPGQGLQFLFEYFSETQRNKGNFPGRFSGRQFSNSRSEMNVSTLELGDSALYLCASSLEVGARPREQYFGPGTRLTVT.

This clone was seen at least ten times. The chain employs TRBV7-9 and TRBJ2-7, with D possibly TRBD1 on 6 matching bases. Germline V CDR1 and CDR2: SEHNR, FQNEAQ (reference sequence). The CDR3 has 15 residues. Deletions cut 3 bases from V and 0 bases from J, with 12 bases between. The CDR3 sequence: CASSLGAFYSYEQYF. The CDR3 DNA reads TGTGCCAGCAGCTTGGGGGCCTTCTACTCCTACGAGCAGTACTTC.

DNA for the CDR3: TGCGCCAGCAGCTTGGGTTATAGCAATCAGCCCCAGCATTTT. This translates into CASSLGYSNQPQHF. This chain uses TRBV5-1 with TRBJ1-5; the D is unclear. This CDR3 region has 14 residues. Trimming cost V 0 bases and J 0 bases, with 4 bases left between them. Germline lookup yields CDR1 SGHRS and CDR2 YFSETQ.

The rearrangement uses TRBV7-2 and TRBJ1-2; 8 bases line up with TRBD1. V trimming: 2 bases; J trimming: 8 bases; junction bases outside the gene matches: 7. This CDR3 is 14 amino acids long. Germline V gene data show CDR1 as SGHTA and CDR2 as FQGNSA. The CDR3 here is CASSLQGAAEGYTF. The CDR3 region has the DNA TGTGCCAGCAGCTTACAGGGGGCTGCTGAGGGCTACACCTTC.

The CDR3 nucleotides read TGTGCCAGCAGCCCTCAGGACAGGGCCTGGGAGGAGACCCAGTACTTC. It is translated as CASSPQDRAWEETQYF. The rearrangement uses TRBV9 and TRBJ2-5; TRBD1 agrees at 8 bases. J gave up 5 bases and V 4 bases, and 13 bases lay outside the gene matches. The CDR3 covers 16 residues. Germline V gene lookup returns CDR1 SGDLS and CDR2 YYNGEE.

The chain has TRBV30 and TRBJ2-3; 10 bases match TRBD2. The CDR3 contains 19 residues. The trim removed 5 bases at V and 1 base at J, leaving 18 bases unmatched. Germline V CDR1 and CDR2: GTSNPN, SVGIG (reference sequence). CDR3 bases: TGTGCCTGGGGGCCTTTTAGCGGGGGGCTGATGGCCCGCACAGATACGCAGTATTTT. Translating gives CAWGPFSGGLMARTDTQYF. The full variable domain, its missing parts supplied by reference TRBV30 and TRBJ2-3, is SQTIHQWPATLVQPVGSPLSLECTVEGTSNPNLYWYRQAAGRGLQLLFYSVGIGQISSEVPQNLSASRPQDRQFILSSKKLLLSDSGFYLCAWGPFSGGLMARTDTQYFGPGTRLTVL.

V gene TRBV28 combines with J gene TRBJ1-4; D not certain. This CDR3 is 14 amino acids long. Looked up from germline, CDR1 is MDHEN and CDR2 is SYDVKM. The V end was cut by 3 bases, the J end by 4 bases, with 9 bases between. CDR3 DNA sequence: TGTGCCAGCAGTTTCGTAGAAAATAATGAAAAACTGTTTTTT. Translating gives CASSFVENNEKLFF.

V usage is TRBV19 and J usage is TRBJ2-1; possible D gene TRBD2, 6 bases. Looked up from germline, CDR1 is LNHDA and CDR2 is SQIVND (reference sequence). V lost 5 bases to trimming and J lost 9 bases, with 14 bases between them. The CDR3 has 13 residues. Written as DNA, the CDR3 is TGTGCCAGTAGTCATGGTCCGGAGGGTGAGCAGTTCTTC. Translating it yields CASSHGPEGEQFF.